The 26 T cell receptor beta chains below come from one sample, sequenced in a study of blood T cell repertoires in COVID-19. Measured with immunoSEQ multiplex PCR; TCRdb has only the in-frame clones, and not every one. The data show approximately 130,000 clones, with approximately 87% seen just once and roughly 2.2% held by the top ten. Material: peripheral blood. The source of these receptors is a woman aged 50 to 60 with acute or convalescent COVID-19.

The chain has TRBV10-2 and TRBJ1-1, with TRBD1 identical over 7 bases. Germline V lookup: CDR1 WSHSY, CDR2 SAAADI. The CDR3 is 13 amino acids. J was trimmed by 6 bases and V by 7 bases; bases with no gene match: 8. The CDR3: CASNGQARPEAFF. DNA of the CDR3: TGCGCCAGCAATGGACAGGCTAGACCTGAAGCTTTCTTT.

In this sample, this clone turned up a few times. The CDR3 DNA reads as TGCGCCAGCAGCTTGGCCTTGGGGCGAAGGACTGAAGCTTTCTTT. As protein: CASSLALGRRTEAFF. The chain has TRBV5-1 and TRBJ1-1; D is perhaps TRBD1 (5 bases). Trimming removed 0 bases at V and 5 bases at J, with 14 bases between. Germline V CDR1 and CDR2: SGHRS, YFSETQ. The CDR3 is 15 amino acids. The whole variable domain, filled in from reference TRBV5-1 and TRBJ1-1, reads KAGVTQTPRYLIKTRGQQVTLSCSPISGHRSVSWYQQTPGQGLQFLFEYFSETQRNKGNFPGRFSGRQFSNSRSEMNVSTLELGDSALYLCASSLALGRRTEAFFGQGTRLTVV.

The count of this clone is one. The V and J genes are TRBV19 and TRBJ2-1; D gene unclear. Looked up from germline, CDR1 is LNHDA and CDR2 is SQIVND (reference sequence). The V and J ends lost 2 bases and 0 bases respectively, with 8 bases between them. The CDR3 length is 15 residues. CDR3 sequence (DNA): TGTGCCAGTAGTATAAAGATGAGCTCCTACAATGAGCAGTTCTTC. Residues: CASSIKMSSYNEQFF.

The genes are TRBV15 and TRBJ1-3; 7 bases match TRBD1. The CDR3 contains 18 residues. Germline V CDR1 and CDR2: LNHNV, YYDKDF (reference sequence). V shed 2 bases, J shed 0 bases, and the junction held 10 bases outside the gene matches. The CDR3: CATSRNRDSSYSGNTIYF. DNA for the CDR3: TGTGCCACCAGCAGAAATCGGGACAGCTCTTACTCTGGAAACACCATATATTTT.

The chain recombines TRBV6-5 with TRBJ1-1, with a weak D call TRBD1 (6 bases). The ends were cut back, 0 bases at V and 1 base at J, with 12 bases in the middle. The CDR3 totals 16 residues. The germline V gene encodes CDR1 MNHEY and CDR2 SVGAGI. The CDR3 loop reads CASSYSGGASNTEAFF. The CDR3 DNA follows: TGTGCCAGCAGTTACTCTGGGGGGGCTTCGAACACTGAAGCTTTCTTT.

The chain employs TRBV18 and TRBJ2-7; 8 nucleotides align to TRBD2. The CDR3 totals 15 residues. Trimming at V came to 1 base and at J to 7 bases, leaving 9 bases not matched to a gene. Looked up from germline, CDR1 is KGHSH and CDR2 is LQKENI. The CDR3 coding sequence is TGTGCCAGCTCACCACTCGGGGGGGGCTTGTTGGAGCAGTACTTC. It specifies CASSPLGGGLLEQYF.

The CDR3 DNA is TGTGCCAGCAGGTCGACAGCCTCTGACACCGGGGAGCTGTTTTTT. This codes for CASRSTASDTGELFF. The chain employs TRBV21-1 and TRBJ2-2; the table's D call, TRBD1, has no DNA check behind it. TRBV21-1 is a listed pseudogene. The CDR3 sequence is 15 residues long.

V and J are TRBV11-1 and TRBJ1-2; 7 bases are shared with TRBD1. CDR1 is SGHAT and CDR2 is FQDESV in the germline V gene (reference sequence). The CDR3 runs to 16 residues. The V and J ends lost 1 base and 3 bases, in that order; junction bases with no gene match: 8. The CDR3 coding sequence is TGTGCCAGCAGCTTAGGCGACGACAGGGTCGACTATGGCTACACCTTC. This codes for CASSLGDDRVDYGYTF.

As DNA, the CDR3 is TGTGCCAGCAGCCAAATGCGACAAGTGAACACTGAAGCTTTCTTT. It translates to CASSQMRQVNTEAFF. The chain links TRBV7-9 to TRBJ1-1; D is uncertain. Germline loops: CDR1 SEHNR, CDR2 FQNEAQ (reference sequence). Trimming removed 5 bases from V and 0 bases from J, with 13 bases in between. This CDR3 comprises 15 residues.

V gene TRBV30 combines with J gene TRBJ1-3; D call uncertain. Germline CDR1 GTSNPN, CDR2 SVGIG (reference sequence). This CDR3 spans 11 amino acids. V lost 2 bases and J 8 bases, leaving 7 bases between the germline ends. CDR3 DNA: TGTGCCTGGAGTATCATTGACACCATATATTTT. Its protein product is CAWSIIDTIYF.

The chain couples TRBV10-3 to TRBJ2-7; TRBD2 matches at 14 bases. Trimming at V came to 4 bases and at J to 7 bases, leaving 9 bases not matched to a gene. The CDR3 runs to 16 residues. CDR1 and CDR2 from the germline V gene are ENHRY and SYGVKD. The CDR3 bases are TGTGCCATCAGTGCGCAGGGACTAGCGGGAGTTGGTGAGCAGTACTTC. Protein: CAISAQGLAGVGEQYF.

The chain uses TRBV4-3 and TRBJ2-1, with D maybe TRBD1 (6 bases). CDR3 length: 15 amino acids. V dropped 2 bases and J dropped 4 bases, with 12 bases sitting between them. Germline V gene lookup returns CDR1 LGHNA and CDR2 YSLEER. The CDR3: CASSQFTGIYNEQFF. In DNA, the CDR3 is TGCGCCAGCAGCCAATTCACAGGGATTTACAATGAGCAGTTCTTC.

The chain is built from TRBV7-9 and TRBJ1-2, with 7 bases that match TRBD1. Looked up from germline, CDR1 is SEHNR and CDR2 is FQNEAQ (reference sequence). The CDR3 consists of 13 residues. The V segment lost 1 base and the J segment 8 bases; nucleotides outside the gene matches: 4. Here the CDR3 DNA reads TGTGCCAGCAGCTTAGGCCAGGGGGACGGCTACACCTTC. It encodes CASSLGQGDGYTF. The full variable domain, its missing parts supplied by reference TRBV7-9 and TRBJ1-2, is DTGVSQNPRHKITKRGQNVTFRCDPISEHNRLYWYRQTLGQGPEFLTYFQNEAQLEKSRLLSDRFSAERPKGSFSTLEIQRTEQGDSAMYLCASSLGQGDGYTFGSGTRLTVV.

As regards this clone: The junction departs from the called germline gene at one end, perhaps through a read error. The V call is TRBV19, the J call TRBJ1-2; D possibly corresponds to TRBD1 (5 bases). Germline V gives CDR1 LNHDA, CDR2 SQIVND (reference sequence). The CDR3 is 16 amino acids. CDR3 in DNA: TGTGCCAGTAGTCTAGACTACAGGTTCCATAACTATGGCTACACCTTC. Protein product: CASSLDYRFHNYGYTF. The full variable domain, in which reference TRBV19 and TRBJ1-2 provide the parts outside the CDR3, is DGGITQSPKYLFRKEGQNVTLSCEQNLNHDAMYWYRQDPGQGLRLIYYSQIVNDFQKGDIAEGYSVSREKKESFPLTVTSAQKNPTAFYLCASSLDYRFHNYGYTFGSGTRLTVV.

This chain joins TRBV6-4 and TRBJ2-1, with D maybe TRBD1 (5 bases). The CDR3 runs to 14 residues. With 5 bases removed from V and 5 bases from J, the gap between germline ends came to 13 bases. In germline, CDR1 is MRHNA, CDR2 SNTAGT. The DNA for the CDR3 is TGTGCCAGCAGTTGGGAAGAAGGGGACAATGAGCAGTTCTTC. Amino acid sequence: CASSWEEGDNEQFF.

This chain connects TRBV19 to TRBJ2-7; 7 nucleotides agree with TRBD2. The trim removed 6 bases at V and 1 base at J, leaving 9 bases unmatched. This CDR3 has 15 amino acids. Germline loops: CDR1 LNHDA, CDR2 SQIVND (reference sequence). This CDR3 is CASSHSSGPSYEQYF. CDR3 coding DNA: TGTGCCAGTAGCCATTCTAGCGGTCCTTCCTACGAGCAGTACTTC.

CDR3 nucleotides: TGTGCCAGCTCAGAGGTCACAGATACGCAGTATTTT. This gives the protein CASSEVTDTQYF. This chain connects TRBV18 to TRBJ2-3; D is unclear. V shed 5 bases and J shed 2 bases, with 5 bases lying between them. From germline, CDR1 is KGHSH and CDR2 LQKENI. The CDR3 totals 12 residues.

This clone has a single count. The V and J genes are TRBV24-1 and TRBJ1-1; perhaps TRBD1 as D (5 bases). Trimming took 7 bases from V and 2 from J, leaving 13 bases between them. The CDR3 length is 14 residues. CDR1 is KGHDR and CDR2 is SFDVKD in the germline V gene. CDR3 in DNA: TGTGCCACCAGAGGGGTGCGGGGCAACACTGAAGCTTTCTTT. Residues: CATRGVRGNTEAFF.

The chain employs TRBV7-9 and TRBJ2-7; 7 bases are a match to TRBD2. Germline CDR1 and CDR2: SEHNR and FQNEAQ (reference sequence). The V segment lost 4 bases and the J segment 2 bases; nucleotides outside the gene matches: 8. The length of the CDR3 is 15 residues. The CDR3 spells CASSSRSGGAYEQYF. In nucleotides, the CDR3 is TGTGCCAGCAGCTCACGATCTGGGGGGGCCTACGAGCAGTACTTC.

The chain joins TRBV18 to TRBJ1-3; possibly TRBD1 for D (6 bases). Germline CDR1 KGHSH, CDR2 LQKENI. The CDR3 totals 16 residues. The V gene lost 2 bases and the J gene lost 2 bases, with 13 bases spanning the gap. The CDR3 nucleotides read TGTGCCAGCTCACCAGCCCCGGCAGGGGCTGGAAACACCATATATTTT. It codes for CASSPAPAGAGNTIYF. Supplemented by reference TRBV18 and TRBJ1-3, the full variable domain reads NAGVMQNPRHLVRRRGQEARLRCSPMKGHSHVYWYRQLPEEGLKFMVYLQKENIIDESGMPKERFSAEFPKEGPSILRIQQVVRGDSAAYFCASSPAPAGAGNTIYFGEGSWLTVV.

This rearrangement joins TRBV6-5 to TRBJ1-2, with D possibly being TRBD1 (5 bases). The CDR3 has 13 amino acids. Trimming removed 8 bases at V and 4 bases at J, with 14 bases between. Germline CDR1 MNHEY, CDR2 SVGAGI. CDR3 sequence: CASGLRGVYGYTF. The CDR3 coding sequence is TGTGCCAGCGGCCTACGGGGGGTCTATGGCTACACCTTC.

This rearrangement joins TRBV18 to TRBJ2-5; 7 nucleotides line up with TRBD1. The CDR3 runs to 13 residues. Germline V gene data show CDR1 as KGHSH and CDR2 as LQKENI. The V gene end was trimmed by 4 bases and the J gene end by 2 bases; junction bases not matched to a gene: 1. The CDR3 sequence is CASSRGQQETQYF. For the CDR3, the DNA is TGTGCCAGCTCACGGGGACAGCAAGAGACCCAGTACTTC.

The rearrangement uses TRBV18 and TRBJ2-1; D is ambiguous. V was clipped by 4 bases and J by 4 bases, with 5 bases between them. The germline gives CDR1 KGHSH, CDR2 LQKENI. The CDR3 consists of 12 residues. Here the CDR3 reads CASSRGYNEQFF. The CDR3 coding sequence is TGTGCCAGCTCACGCGGATACAATGAGCAGTTCTTC.

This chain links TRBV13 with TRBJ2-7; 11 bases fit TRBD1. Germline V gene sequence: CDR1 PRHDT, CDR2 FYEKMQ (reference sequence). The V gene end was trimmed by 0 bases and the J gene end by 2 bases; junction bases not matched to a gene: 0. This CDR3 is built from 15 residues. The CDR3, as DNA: TGTGCCAGCAGCTTAGGGGACAGGGGGCCCTACGAGCAGTACTTC. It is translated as CASSLGDRGPYEQYF. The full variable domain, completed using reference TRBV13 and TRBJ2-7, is AAGVIQSPRHLIKEKRETATLKCYPIPRHDTVYWYQQGPGQDPQFLISFYEKMQSDKGSIPDRFSAQQFSDYHSELNMSSLELGDSALYFCASSLGDRGPYEQYFGPGTRLTVT.

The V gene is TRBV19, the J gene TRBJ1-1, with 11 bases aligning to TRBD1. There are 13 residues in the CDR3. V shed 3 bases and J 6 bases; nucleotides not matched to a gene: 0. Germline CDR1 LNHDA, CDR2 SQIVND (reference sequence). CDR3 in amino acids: CASSMGQGAEAFF. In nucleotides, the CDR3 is TGTGCCAGTAGTATGGGACAGGGGGCTGAAGCTTTCTTT.

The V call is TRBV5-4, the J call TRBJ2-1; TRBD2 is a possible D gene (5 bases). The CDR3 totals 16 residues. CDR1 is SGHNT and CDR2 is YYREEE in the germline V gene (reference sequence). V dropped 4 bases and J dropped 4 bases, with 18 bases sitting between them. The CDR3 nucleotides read TGTGCCAGCAGCAAGCCGACTATGTCCTTTTACAATGAGCAGTTCTTC. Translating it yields CASSKPTMSFYNEQFF.